Each of the 32 T cell receptor beta chains below was sequenced from the same sample in a study of T cell repertoires in cytomegalovirus infection. Each CDR3 protein gets one entry after TCRdb re-called the reads with MiXCR. The data show 250,000 or so distinct CDR3 sequences, about a sixth seen once. The sequencing input was CD8+ T cells from PBMCs. The receptors were gathered from a human donor in good health (CMV status not recorded). Some clones in this sample may be carry-over from other donors' samples.

This clonotype appeared a few times. This rearrangement joins TRBV27 to TRBJ2-7, with TRBD1 as a possible D gene (6 bases). Germline V gene data show CDR1 as MNHEY and CDR2 as SMNVEV (reference sequence). V was clipped by 6 bases and J by 3 bases, with 12 bases between them. The CDR3 loop spans 13 amino acids. The CDR3 here is CASRMDSGYEQYF. As DNA, the CDR3 is TGTGCCAGCAGGATGGACAGTGGCTACGAGCAGTACTTC.

Only one count was recorded for this clonotype. This chain uses TRBV27 with TRBJ1-2; perhaps TRBD1 as D (5 bases). This CDR3 contains 14 residues. Germline loops: CDR1 MNHEY, CDR2 SMNVEV (reference sequence). Trimming pared 5 bases from V and 4 bases from J, leaving 14 bases between. The CDR3 is CASSVTGQIYGYTF. CDR3 DNA sequence: TGTGCCAGCAGTGTCACTGGACAAATCTATGGCTACACCTTC.

The gene calls are TRBV27 and TRBJ1-1; 7 bases align to TRBD1. V shed 5 bases and J 4 bases; nucleotides not matched to a gene: 10. This CDR3 is built from 15 residues. From germline, CDR1 is MNHEY and CDR2 SMNVEV (reference sequence). CDR3 DNA sequence: TGTGCCAGCAGTACCGGACAGGCGGGGGGCACTGAAGCTTTCTTT. Its protein is CASSTGQAGGTEAFF.

This rearrangement joins TRBV28 to TRBJ2-3; D is tentatively TRBD1 or TRBD2 (5 bases each). The CDR3 consists of 15 residues. Looked up from germline, CDR1 is MDHEN and CDR2 is SYDVKM. Trimming stripped 5 bases from V and 6 bases from J, with 18 bases between. The CDR3 region has the DNA TGTGCCAGCAGTCCCCGGGACGGCGGTTGGGATACGCAGTATTTT. Encoded protein: CASSPRDGGWDTQYF.

This clonotype was seen repeatedly, ten times or more. V is TRBV7-6 and J is TRBJ2-7, with D maybe TRBD1 (6 bases). Per germline, CDR1 SGHVS and CDR2 FNYEAQ. This CDR3 spans 15 amino acids. V gave up 1 base and J gave up 2 bases, with 12 bases separating them. CDR3 protein: CASSLGRGSAYEQYF. CDR3 in DNA: TGTGCCAGCAGCTTAGGCAGGGGCTCAGCCTACGAGCAGTACTTC. The whole variable domain, remainder taken from reference TRBV7-6 and TRBJ2-7, is GAGVSQSPRYKVTKRGQDVALRCDPISGHVSLYWYRQALGQGPEFLTYFNYEAQQDKSGLPNDRFSAERPEGSISTLTIQRTEQRDSAMYRCASSLGRGSAYEQYFGPGTRLTVT.

The chain has TRBV19 and TRBJ2-3, with D uncertain. Trimming shortened V by 5 bases and J by 5 bases, and 17 bases separated the two germline ends. Germline CDR1 and CDR2: LNHDA and SQIVND (reference sequence). The CDR3 contains 15 residues. DNA of the CDR3: TGTGCCAGTAGTGACTCGGCCGGTTTTGGAGATACGCAGTATTTT. Amino acids: CASSDSAGFGDTQYF.

In DNA, the CDR3 is TGCAGTGCTAGAGACCGGGGCCGACCCTCCTACGAGCAGTACTTC. Amino acid sequence: CSARDRGRPSYEQYF. This chain joins TRBV20-1 and TRBJ2-7; D tentatively reads TRBD1 or TRBD2 (5 bases each). The germline CDR1 and CDR2 sequences are DFQATT and SNEGSKA (reference sequence). Trimming removed 0 bases at V and 0 bases at J, with 12 bases between. The CDR3 runs to 15 residues.

This clonotype has just one count. The chain joins TRBV2 to TRBJ2-7, with 8 bases aligning to TRBD2. CDR3 length equals 13 residues. Germline CDR1 reads SNHLY; CDR2 reads FYNNEI. V gave up 10 bases and J gave up 3 bases; unmatched junction bases: 8. CDR3 DNA: TGTGCCACCCGGGGGGGCGACATCTACGAGCAGTACTTC. Amino acid sequence: CATRGGDIYEQYF. Full variable domain (rest looked up from reference TRBV2 and TRBJ2-7): EPEVTQTPSHQVTQMGQEVILRCVPISNHLYFYWYRQILGQKVEFLVSFYNNEISEKSEIFDDQFSVERPDGSNFTLKIRSTKLEDSAMYFCATRGGDIYEQYFGPGTRLTVT.

In this sample, this clonotype turned up a few times. The rearrangement joins TRBV6-6 to TRBJ2-2; TRBD1 matches 8 bases. J was trimmed by 2 bases and V by 5 bases; bases with no gene match: 10. The CDR3 runs to 17 residues. CDR1 MNHNY and CDR2 SVGAGI come from the germline V gene (reference sequence). CDR3 sequence reads: CASSPPPGQGNTGELFF. The CDR3 DNA reads as TGTGCCAGCAGTCCACCTCCCGGACAGGGAAACACCGGGGAGCTGTTTTTT.

This sequence joins TRBV29-1 and TRBJ1-3; D call uncertain. This CDR3 comprises 14 residues. V was cut by 6 bases and J by 0 bases, with 12 bases left in between. Germline CDR1 reads SQVTM; CDR2 reads ANQGSEA. The CDR3: CSVKSSNSGNTIYF. The CDR3 DNA reads TGCAGCGTCAAGTCCTCCAACTCTGGAAACACCATATATTTT.

A few counts support this clonotype. The rearrangement links TRBV4-1 to TRBJ1-2, with TRBD1 matching over 12 bases. Unmatched junction bases numbered 4, after V lost 1 base and J lost 4 bases. There are 16 residues in the CDR3. CDR1 and CDR2 from the germline V gene are MGHRA and YSYEKL. CDR3 nucleotide sequence: TGCGCCAGCAGCCAAGGAGAGGGACAGGGGGCCTATGGCTACACCTTC. Translation gives CASSQGEGQGAYGYTF.

This clonotype was picked up many times. V is TRBV7-2 and J is TRBJ2-2, with a possible D match to TRBD1 (5 bases). Deletions cut 4 bases from V and 0 bases from J, with 6 bases between. Germline V CDR1 and CDR2: SGHTA, FQGNSA. This CDR3 has 14 amino acids. CDR3 DNA sequence: TGTGCCAGCAGCTGGACATCGAACACCGGGGAGCTGTTTTTT. As protein: CASSWTSNTGELFF.

The gene calls are TRBV4-1 and TRBJ2-3; 11 nucleotides align to TRBD1. The CDR3 runs 16 residues. Germline V lookup: CDR1 MGHRA, CDR2 YSYEKL. V lost 0 bases, J lost 5 bases, and 4 bases stayed unmatched. The CDR3 protein is CASSQDGQGAGDTQYF. The DNA for the CDR3 is TGCGCCAGCAGCCAAGATGGACAGGGGGCGGGAGATACGCAGTATTTT.

This clonotype was seen a handful of times. The rearrangement links TRBV2 to TRBJ1-5; no clear D. CDR3 length: 15 residues. The V end lost 7 bases, the J end lost 0 bases, and 13 bases lay between the germline ends. In germline, CDR1 is SNHLY, CDR2 FYNNEI. As DNA, the CDR3 is TGTGCCAGCACGGGGTATGGGAATAGCAATCAGCCCCAGCATTTT. This codes for CASTGYGNSNQPQHF.

This clonotype occurred many times. V and J are TRBV7-2 and TRBJ2-5; 8 positions agree with TRBD1. V lost 5 bases and J lost 0; bases outside the gene matches: 8. Germline V lookup: CDR1 SGHTA, CDR2 FQGNSA. The CDR3 loop spans 16 amino acids. The CDR3 region is CASSPADRDYQETQYF. The CDR3 nucleotides are TGTGCCAGCAGCCCCGCGGACAGGGACTACCAAGAGACCCAGTACTTC.

This sequence joins TRBV29-1 and TRBJ2-1, with 8 bases matching TRBD1. J was trimmed by 1 base and V by 3 bases; bases with no gene match: 2. The CDR3 sequence is 14 residues long. Germline values: CDR1 SQVTM, CDR2 ANQGSEA. The CDR3 sequence: CSVDGQGSYNEQFF. In DNA, the CDR3 is TGCAGCGTTGATGGACAGGGTTCCTACAATGAGCAGTTCTTC.

This clonotype was detected many times. The rearrangement joins TRBV7-2 to TRBJ2-5; D unclear. Trimming cost V 1 base and J 3 bases, with 9 bases left between them. CDR1 is SGHTA and CDR2 is FQGNSA in the germline V gene. CDR3 length: 14 amino acids. Here the CDR3 DNA reads TGTGCCAGCAGCTTAGAAAACGAGAAAGAGACCCAGTACTTC. It is translated as CASSLENEKETQYF.

At least ten counts were recorded for this clonotype. The chain combines TRBV6-2 or TRBV6-3 with TRBJ2-3; the D is unclear. Germline V CDR1 and CDR2: MNHEY, SVGEGT. V was cut by 1 base and J by 5 bases, with 4 bases left in between. This CDR3 has 12 amino acids. For the CDR3, the DNA is TGTGCCAGCAGTTACTGGGTAGATACGCAGTATTTT. Encoded protein: CASSYWVDTQYF.

The table lists this clonotype with a few counts. This chain connects TRBV9 to TRBJ2-1, with a possible D match to TRBD2 (5 bases). This CDR3 is built from 15 residues. V lost 4 bases and J 7 bases, leaving 18 bases between the germline ends. Germline V gene lookup returns CDR1 SGDLS and CDR2 YYNGEE. In DNA form, the CDR3 reads TGTGCCAGCAGCACGACTGGGCGGGCGTTGAATGAGCAGTTCTTC. Its protein is CASSTTGRALNEQFF.

The chain links TRBV6-1 to TRBJ2-7; perhaps TRBD1 as D (6 bases). CDR3 length equals 13 residues. V was trimmed by 4 bases and J by 1 base, leaving 8 bases between them. The germline V gene has CDR1 MNHNS and CDR2 SASEGT. The DNA for the CDR3 is TGTGCCAGCAGTGGAGACAGGTCCTACGAGCAGTACTTC. It codes for CASSGDRSYEQYF.

This clonotype occurred a few times. The chain has TRBV20-1 and TRBJ1-1; tentative D call: TRBD1 (6 bases). V was shortened by 6 bases and J by 7 bases, with 27 bases between the two germline ends. CDR1 DFQATT and CDR2 SNEGSKA come from the germline V gene (reference sequence). The CDR3 extends over 16 amino acids. The CDR3: CSAPGAAAQGALEAFF. The CDR3 DNA sequence: TGCAGTGCCCCGGGGGCAGCCGCCCAAGGGGCTCTTGAAGCTTTCTTT.

This sequence joins TRBV20-1 and TRBJ2-3; D remains unclear. This CDR3 region has 11 residues. From germline, CDR1 is DFQATT and CDR2 SNEGSKA (reference sequence). The V gene lost 5 bases and the J gene lost 2 bases, with 5 bases spanning the gap. CDR3 amino acids: CSAESTDTQYF. The CDR3 DNA is TGCAGTGCTGAATCCACAGATACGCAGTATTTT.

This clonotype occurred many times. The V gene is TRBV4-2, the J gene TRBJ1-4; D gene uncertain. The CDR3 is made up of 13 amino acids. Germline assignment: CDR1 LGHNA and CDR2 YNFKEQ. Deletions cut 5 bases from V and 8 bases from J, with 12 bases between. CDR3 residues: CASSEYIGEKLFF. Here the CDR3 DNA reads TGTGCCAGCAGCGAATACATCGGGGAAAAACTGTTTTTT.

In the case of this clonotype: This may come from a read error, since a much larger clone is one base off. V gene TRBV7-6 combines with J gene TRBJ1-1, with D possibly matching TRBD1 (5 bases). The CDR3 sequence is 17 residues long. Germline CDR1 SGHVS, CDR2 FNYEAQ. Trimming cost V 1 base and J 3 bases, with 18 bases left between them. The CDR3 coding sequence is TGTGCCAGCAGCTTAGGAGTAGGGGACCAGGAGGACACTGAAGCTTTCTTT. It specifies CASSLGVGDQEDTEAFF.

The chain has TRBV4-2 and TRBJ2-3, with TRBD2 matching over 11 bases. The trim removed 2 bases at V and 6 bases at J, leaving 16 bases unmatched. Germline V gene data show CDR1 as LGHNA and CDR2 as YNFKEQ. CDR3 length: 19 residues. CDR3 amino acids: CASSQNPFVLAGGGDTQYF. As DNA, the CDR3 is TGTGCCAGCAGCCAAAACCCATTTGTGTTAGCGGGGGGGGGGGATACGCAGTATTTT.

The genes are TRBV5-5 and TRBJ2-7; 7 bases agree with TRBD1. Germline trimming cut 0 bases from V and 1 base from J; bases unmatched to any gene: 4. The CDR3 totals 15 residues. Germline CDR1 and CDR2: SGHKS and YYEKEE (reference sequence). CDR3 residues: CASSLEGGTSYEQYF. DNA for the CDR3: TGTGCCAGCAGCTTGGAAGGGGGCACGTCCTACGAGCAGTACTTC.

This clonotype has a handful of counts. The V and J genes are TRBV29-1 and TRBJ2-2; D is unresolved. The CDR3 covers 10 residues. Germline V gene data show CDR1 as SQVTM and CDR2 as ANQGSEA. V shed 7 bases and J shed 6 bases, with 6 bases lying between them. CDR3 DNA sequence: TGCAGCGCAGAAGCCGGGGAGCTGTTTTTT. Residues: CSAEAGELFF.

This clonotype was counted only a few times. The chain links TRBV7-6 to TRBJ1-1; the D gene is possibly TRBD1 (5 bases). This CDR3 spans 14 amino acids. Deletions cut 10 bases from V and 11 bases from J, with 26 bases between. Per germline, CDR1 SGHVS and CDR2 FNYEAQ. CDR3: CATNALGDPRVAFF. The CDR3 DNA reads as TGTGCCACTAACGCCTTGGGGGACCCACGGGTGGCTTTCTTT.

This clonotype was seen repeatedly, ten times or more. The V gene is TRBV11-2, the J gene TRBJ2-1; D is possibly TRBD1 or TRBD2 (5 bases each). Trimming took 1 base from V and 6 from J, leaving 16 bases between them. The CDR3 loop spans 16 amino acids. The germline V gene encodes CDR1 SGHAT and CDR2 FQNNGV. The CDR3 coding sequence is TGTGCCAGCAGCTTAGGGTTCCGGGACGCCATCAATGAGCAGTTCTTC. The encoded protein is CASSLGFRDAINEQFF.

This chain links TRBV20-1 with TRBJ2-4, with D perhaps assigned TRBD1 or TRBD2 (5 bases each). This CDR3 spans 15 amino acids. CDR1 is DFQATT and CDR2 is SNEGSKA in the germline V gene (reference sequence). Trimming took 2 bases from V and 6 from J, leaving 17 bases between them. CDR3 sequence reads: CSARRSGTDRNIQYF. The CDR3 coding sequence is TGCAGTGCTAGACGATCCGGGACCGATAGAAACATTCAGTACTTC.

V usage is TRBV15 and J usage is TRBJ2-5; TRBD2 is a possible D gene (6 bases). This CDR3 contains 13 residues. V shed 5 bases and J shed 2 bases, with 9 bases lying between them. Germline values: CDR1 LNHNV, CDR2 YYDKDF (reference sequence). The CDR3 nucleotides are TGTGCCACCAGCCGGGGGTGGCAAGAGACCCAGTACTTC. This translates into CATSRGWQETQYF.

This clonotype was picked up a small number of times. The chain recombines TRBV6-1 with TRBJ2-7; 7 nucleotides align to TRBD1. Germline V CDR1 and CDR2: MNHNS, SASEGT. The junction had 9 bases not matched to a gene; V was cut back by 7 bases and J by 3 bases. This CDR3 comprises 14 residues. CDR3 DNA: TGTGCCAGCAAAAGGACAGGAGACTTCTACGAGCAGTACTTC. Encoded protein: CASKRTGDFYEQYF.